A selection of T cell receptor beta chains follows, all from one sample in a study of T cells after yellow fever vaccination. Using its own MiXCR run on the 5' RACE reads, TCRdb lists one record per CDR3 protein. The table lists roughly 400,000 distinct CDR3 sequences, around 20% of them singletons. Sequencing was performed on PBMCs, taken before the yellow fever booster vaccination. All receptors come from a man aged 18 to 35 who received the YFV17D yellow fever vaccine. The CDR3 runs from the conserved cysteine through the conserved F or W. D genes are given only for firm matches. Size is stated for part of the rows, as once, few or many counts, or as a class when the clone is expanded.

>TRBD1|TRBV6-6|TRBJ1-5|-|15
CASSYGQGGNQPQHF
>-|TRBV19|TRBJ2-3|-|14
CASRGDTSTDTQYF
>-|TRBV12-3/TRBV12-4|TRBJ2-5|-|12
CASSFVRETQYF
>-|TRBV24-1|TRBJ2-5|many|13
CATSGIFQETQYF
>-|TRBV20-1|TRBJ2-7|-|12
CSARRSGKGQYF
>-|TRBV7-8|TRBJ2-4|few|17
CASSFEFGFLAKNIQYF
>-|TRBV19|TRBJ1-1|-|15
CASSIAGGLNTEAFF
>TRBD1|TRBV7-9|TRBJ2-5|-|16
CASSLGGTGNQETQYF
>-|TRBV6-5|TRBJ2-1|-|16
CASSQLSGTTYNEQFF
>-|TRBV5-6|TRBJ2-4|-|16
CASSLGAGPAKNIQYF
>-|TRBV3-1|TRBJ2-3|-|13
CAVAQTSTDTQYF
>TRBD1|TRBV7-2|TRBJ2-5|-|15
CASSLGGGTGETQYF
>-|TRBV20-1|TRBJ1-2|few|14
CSASGDRLNYGYTF
>-|TRBV5-4|TRBJ1-1|-|11
CASSSAGDAFF
>-|TRBV6-5|TRBJ1-1|few|15
CASSFTTPLNTEAFF
>TRBD2|TRBV5-1|TRBJ2-5|few|17
CASSPGASGGGKETQYF
>-|TRBV27|TRBJ1-2|few|14
CASSSPGTGYGYTF
>TRBD2|TRBV5-1|TRBJ2-5|many|15
CASATTGGAFQTQYF
>TRBD2|TRBV24-1|TRBJ2-6|-|16
CATSDGGGSGANVLTF
>TRBD2|TRBV20-1|TRBJ2-5|-|15
CSAGGLAGEQETQYF
>-|TRBV5-1|TRBJ2-2|-|16
CASSFGSTGNTGELFF
>-|TRBV7-2|TRBJ1-2|many|12
CASSLLGLGYTF
>TRBD2|TRBV12-3/TRBV12-4|TRBJ2-1|-|14
CASSQYPSGGEQFF
>-|TRBV29-1|TRBJ2-7|few|12
CSVGGLPYEQYF